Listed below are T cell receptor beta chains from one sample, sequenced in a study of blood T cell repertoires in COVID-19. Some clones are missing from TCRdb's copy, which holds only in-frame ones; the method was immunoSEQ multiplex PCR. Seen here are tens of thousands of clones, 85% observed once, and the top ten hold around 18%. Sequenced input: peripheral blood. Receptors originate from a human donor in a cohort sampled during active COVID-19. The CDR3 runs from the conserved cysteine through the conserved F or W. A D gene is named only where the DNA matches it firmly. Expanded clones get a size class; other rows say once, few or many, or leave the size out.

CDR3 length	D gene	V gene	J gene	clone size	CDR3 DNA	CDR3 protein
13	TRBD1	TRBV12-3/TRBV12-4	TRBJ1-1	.	TGTGCCAGCAGGGGGACAGGGATCGCTGAAGCTTTCTTT	CASRGTGIAEAFF
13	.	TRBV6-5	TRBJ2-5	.	TGTGCCAGCTATCGTGGCAGCCAAGAGACCCAGTACTTC	CASYRGSQETQYF
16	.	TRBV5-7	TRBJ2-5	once	TGTGCCAGCAGCTTGGCCGGGTCAGGGATTGGGGAGACCCAGTACTTC	CASSLAGSGIGETQYF
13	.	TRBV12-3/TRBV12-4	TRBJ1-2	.	TGTGCCAGCAGTTTGTCAGTACAATATGGCTACACCTTC	CASSLSVQYGYTF
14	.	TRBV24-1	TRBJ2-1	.	TGTGCCACCAGTGAAGGTAGCCTCTACAATGAGCAGTTCTTC	CATSEGSLYNEQFF
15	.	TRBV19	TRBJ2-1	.	TGTGCCAGTAGTATAGGTCACGGGATAGGAAATGAGCAGTTCTTC	CASSIGHGIGNEQFF
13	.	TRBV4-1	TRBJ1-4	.	TGCGCCAGCAGCCAAGTCGGATCTAGAACCCCCATATTT	CASSQVGSRTPIF
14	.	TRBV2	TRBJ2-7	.	TGTGCCAGCAGGGCCCTCGGGACTCCACACGAGCAGTACTTC	CASRALGTPHEQYF
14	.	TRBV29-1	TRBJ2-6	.	TGCAGCGTCACATCCGGGGTAGGGCCTCTGGTCCTGACTTTC	CSVTSGVGPLVLTF
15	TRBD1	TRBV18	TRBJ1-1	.	TGTGCCAGCTCACCCGGACAGGGGGCGCACACTGAAGCTTTCTTT	CASSPGQGAHTEAFF
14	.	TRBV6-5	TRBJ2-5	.	TGTGCCAGCCACCCGGGGCTAGCGCGCTCGACCCAGTACTTC	CASHPGLARSTQYF
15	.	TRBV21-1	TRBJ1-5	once	TGTGCCAGCAGCAATCTGGGCCAGGTAAATCAGCCCCAGCATTTT	CASSNLGQVNQPQHF
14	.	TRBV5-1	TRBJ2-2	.	TGCGCCAGCAGCTCGCAGGGGTCCACCGGGGAGCTGTTTTTT	CASSSQGSTGELFF
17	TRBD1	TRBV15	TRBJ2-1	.	TGTGCCACCGGACGGGACAGGGGGCTCTCGGTCGGAAATGAGCAGTTCTTC	CATGRDRGLSVGNEQFF
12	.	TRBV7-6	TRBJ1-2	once	TGTGCCAGCAGCTTAGATGGGGGGATCTACACCTTC	CASSLDGGIYTF
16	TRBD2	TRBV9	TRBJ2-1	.	TGTGCCAGCAGCCCTACTTCGGGACTAGCGGCAAATGAGCAGTTCTTC	CASSPTSGLAANEQFF
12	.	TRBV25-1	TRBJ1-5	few	TGTGCCAGCAGACAGGGAAATCAGCCCCAGCATTTT	CASRQGNQPQHF
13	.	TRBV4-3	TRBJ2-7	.	TGCGCCAGCAGCCAAGAGCAGGGCTACGAGCAGTACTTC	CASSQEQGYEQYF
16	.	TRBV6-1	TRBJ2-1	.	TGTGCCAGCAGTGACTACCCAACCAACTCCTACAATGAGCAGTTCTTC	CASSDYPTNSYNEQFF
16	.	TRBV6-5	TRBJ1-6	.	TGTGCCAGCAGTTACTCGAGACAGGCATTCGAATCACCCCTCCACTTT	CASSYSRQAFESPLHF
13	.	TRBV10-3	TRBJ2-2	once	TGTGCCATAAGTGGACGGGACACCGGGGAGCTGTTTTTT	CAISGRDTGELFF
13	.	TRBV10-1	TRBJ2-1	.	TGCGCCAGCAGTGAGAACAGGTACAATGAGCAGTTCTTC	CASSENRYNEQFF
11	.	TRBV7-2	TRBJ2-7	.	TGTGCCAGCAGCGGCAACTACGAGCAGTACTTC	CASSGNYEQYF
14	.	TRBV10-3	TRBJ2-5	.	TGTGCCATCACCTCCAGTCTGGGGGCCGTGACCCAGTACTTC	CAITSSLGAVTQYF
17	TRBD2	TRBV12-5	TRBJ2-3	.	TGTGCTAGTGGTTTGGTGGCTAGCGGGGGCTACACAGATACGCAGTATTTT	CASGLVASGGYTDTQYF
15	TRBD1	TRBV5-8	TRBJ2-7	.	TGTGCCAGCCAATTACCGGGACAGGGAATCTACGAGCAGTACTTC	CASQLPGQGIYEQYF
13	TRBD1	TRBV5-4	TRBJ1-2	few	TGTGCCAGCAGCCCGGACAGGGTCGGTGGCTACACCTTC	CASSPDRVGGYTF